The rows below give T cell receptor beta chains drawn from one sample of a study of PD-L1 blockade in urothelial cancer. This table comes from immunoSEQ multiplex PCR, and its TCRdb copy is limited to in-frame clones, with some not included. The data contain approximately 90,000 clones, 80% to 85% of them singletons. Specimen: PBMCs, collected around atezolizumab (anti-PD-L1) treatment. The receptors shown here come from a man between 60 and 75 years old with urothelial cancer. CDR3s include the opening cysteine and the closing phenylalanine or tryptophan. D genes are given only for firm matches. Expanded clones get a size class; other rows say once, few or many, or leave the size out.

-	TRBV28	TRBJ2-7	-	TGTGCCAGCGTCGGCGGGGTGACAGGGTCCCACGAGCAGTACTTC	CASVGGVTGSHEQYF
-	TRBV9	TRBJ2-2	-	TGTGCCTACCAGGAGGTCTTGGAGTGCACCGGGGAGCTGTTTTTT	CAYQEVLECTGELFF
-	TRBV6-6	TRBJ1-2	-	TGTGCCAGCAGCATACAGATTAACTATGGCTACACCTTC	CASSIQINYGYTF
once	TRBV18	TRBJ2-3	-	TGTGCCAGCTCACCTCCGGAGAGCGATACGCAGTATTTT	CASSPPESDTQYF
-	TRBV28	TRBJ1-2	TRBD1	TGTGCCAGCAGAGCAGGGGGCTATGGCTACACCTTC	CASRAGGYGYTF
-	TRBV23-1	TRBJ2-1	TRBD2	TGCGCCAGCAGTCGTCAAAGCGGGGGTAGGTACAATGAGCAGTTCTTC	CASSRQSGGRYNEQFF
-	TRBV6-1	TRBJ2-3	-	TGTGCCAGCATGCCGGTAGCGCAAGATACGCAGTATTTT	CASMPVAQDTQYF
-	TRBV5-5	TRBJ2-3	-	TGTGCCAGCAGCTTGAGAGGGGGAGCGATCACAGATACGCAGTATTTT	CASSLRGGAITDTQYF
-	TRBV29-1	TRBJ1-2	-	TGCAGCGTAGGGGACATTAACTATGGCTACACCTTC	CSVGDINYGYTF
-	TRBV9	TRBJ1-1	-	TGTGCCAGCAGCGTAGGAGTCCAGGCTGAAGCTTTCTTT	CASSVGVQAEAFF
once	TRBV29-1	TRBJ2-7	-	TGCAGCGGTGGACAGAGCTCCTACGAGCAGTACTTC	CSGGQSSYEQYF
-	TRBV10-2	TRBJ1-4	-	TGCGCCAGCAGTGACGAAGGCGGTAATGAAAAACTGTTTTTT	CASSDEGGNEKLFF
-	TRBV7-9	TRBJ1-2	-	TGTGCCAGCAGCTTAGCTGCCAGGTCTAACTATGGCTACACCTTC	CASSLAARSNYGYTF
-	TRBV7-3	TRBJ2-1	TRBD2	TGTGCCAGCAGCCGGGGGGGCCCCTACAATGAGCAGTTCTTC	CASSRGGPYNEQFF
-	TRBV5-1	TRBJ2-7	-	TGCGCCAGCAGCTTGGACAGGGACGAGCAGTACTTC	CASSLDRDEQYF
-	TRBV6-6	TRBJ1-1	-	TGTGCCAGCACCTCCTCGAGGAACACTGAAGCTTTCTTT	CASTSSRNTEAFF
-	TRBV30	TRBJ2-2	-	TGTGCCTGGACCGTACCGAGGTATGGTCGGACCGGGGAGCTGTTTTTT	CAWTVPRYGRTGELFF
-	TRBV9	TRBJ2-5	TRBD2	TGTGCCAGCAGCGTGGGCGGGGGGGCGAAAGAGACCCAGTACTTC	CASSVGGGAKETQYF
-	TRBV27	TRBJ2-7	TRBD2	TGTGCCAGCACTCGGGCTAGCGGGAGTACCTACGAGCAGTACTTC	CASTRASGSTYEQYF
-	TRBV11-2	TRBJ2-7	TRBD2	TGTGCCAGCAGCCCAGGTCCCGGAGCGGGGGGAGCCGAGCAGTACTTC	CASSPGPGAGGAEQYF
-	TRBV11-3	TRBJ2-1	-	TGTGCCAGCAGCTTTCGGGGTAAATCCGAGCAGTTCTTC	CASSFRGKSEQFF
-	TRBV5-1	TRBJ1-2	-	TGCGCCAGCAATCCAGGCTCCAACTATGGCTACACCTTC	CASNPGSNYGYTF